A selection of T cell receptor beta chains follows, all from one sample in a study of T cells in Graves' hyperthyroidism and ophthalmopathy. TCRdb processed the multiplex PCR reads anew with MiXCR; each CDR3 protein has one entry. The sample lists 500,000 to 650,000 distinct CDR3 sequences; 46% were seen once. Sequences were obtained from peripheral blood or thyroid tissue (not recorded which). Every receptor here comes from an adult woman with Graves' disease, either hyperthyroidism or ophthalmopathy (not recorded which). The CDR3 runs from the conserved cysteine through the conserved F or W. The order of the fields is CDR3 length, J gene, V gene, clone size, D gene, CDR3 protein, CDR3 DNA. A D gene is named only where the DNA matches it firmly. The size field is filled for only some rows; it gives once, few, many or a size class.

14 | TRBJ2-3 | TRBV20-1 | NA | TRBD2 | CSAQGLADTDTQYF | TGCAGTGCCCAAGGACTAGCGGACACAGATACGCAGTATTTT
16 | TRBJ1-1 | TRBV5-1 | NA | NA | CASSQSRNAVNTEAFF | TGCGCCAGCAGCCAGTCCCGGAACGCGGTGAACACTGAAGCTTTCTTT
14 | TRBJ1-4 | TRBV10-2 | NA | NA | CASSESGGNEKLFF | TGCGCCAGCAGTGAGTCGGGGGGAAACGAAAAACTGTTTTTT
10 | TRBJ2-7 | TRBV7-8 | few | NA | CMGHTYEQYF | TGTATGGGACACACCTACGAGCAGTACTTC
12 | TRBJ1-6 | TRBV7-8 | NA | NA | CASSPWDRPLHF | TGTGCCAGCAGCCCATGGGACCGGCCCCTCCACTTT
16 | TRBJ2-7 | TRBV7-9 | NA | TRBD1 | CASSPFSGQTTYEQYF | TGTGCCAGCAGCCCATTCTCGGGACAGACCACCTACGAGCAGTACTTC
17 | TRBJ2-7 | TRBV7-2 | NA | NA | CASSQTGGTYAAYEQYF | TGTGCCAGCAGCCAGACCGGGGGAACATACGCAGCCTACGAGCAGTACTTC
13 | TRBJ2-7 | TRBV15 | NA | NA | CAAADQNPYEQYF | TGTGCCGCAGCAGACCAGAACCCCTACGAGCAGTACTTC
14 | TRBJ2-7 | TRBV30 | NA | NA | CAWSVNFWAYEQYF | TGTGCCTGGAGTGTAAATTTCTGGGCCTACGAGCAGTACTTC
13 | TRBJ2-7 | TRBV7-9 | NA | NA | CASGLVTGYEQYF | TGTGCCAGCGGCTTAGTCACCGGTTACGAGCAGTACTTC
17 | TRBJ2-2 | TRBV7-9 | NA | TRBD2 | CASSSPTTSDNTGELFF | TGTGCCAGCAGCTCCCCCACGACTAGCGATAACACCGGGGAGCTGTTTTTT
17 | TRBJ1-2 | TRBV20-1 | NA | NA | CSAGTRTARMANYGYTF | TGCAGTGCTGGGACTCGGACAGCCCGGATGGCTAACTATGGCTACACCTTC
13 | TRBJ2-2 | TRBV2 | many | NA | CASSGLPSGELFF | TGTGCCAGCTCCGGACTTCCCTCCGGGGAGCTGTTTTTT
13 | TRBJ2-7 | TRBV7-8 | many | TRBD1 | CASSPGQGAEQYF | TGTGCCAGCAGCCCGGGACAGGGGGCCGAGCAGTACTTC
15 | TRBJ1-5 | TRBV10-3 | NA | NA | CASSLDLNSNQPQHF | TGTGCCAGCAGTTTAGATTTGAATAGCAATCAGCCCCAGCATTTT
14 | TRBJ1-6 | TRBV20-1 | NA | TRBD1 | CSARANRGNSPLHF | TGCAGTGCTAGAGCTAACAGGGGTAATTCACCCCTCCACTTT
12 | TRBJ1-6 | TRBV10-3 | NA | NA | CAISQQNSPLHF | TGTGCCATCAGTCAGCAGAATTCACCCCTCCACTTT